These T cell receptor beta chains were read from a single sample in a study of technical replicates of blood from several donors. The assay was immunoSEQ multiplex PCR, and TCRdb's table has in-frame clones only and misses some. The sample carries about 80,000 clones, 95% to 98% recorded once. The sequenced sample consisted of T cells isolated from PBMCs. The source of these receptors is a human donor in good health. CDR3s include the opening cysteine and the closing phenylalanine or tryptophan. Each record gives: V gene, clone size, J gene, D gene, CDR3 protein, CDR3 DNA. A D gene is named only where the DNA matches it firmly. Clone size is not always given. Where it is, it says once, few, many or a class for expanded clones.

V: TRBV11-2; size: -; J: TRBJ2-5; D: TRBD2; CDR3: CASSQPSGGADETQYF; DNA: TGTGCCAGCAGCCAACCTTCCGGGGGGGCCGACGAGACCCAGTACTTC
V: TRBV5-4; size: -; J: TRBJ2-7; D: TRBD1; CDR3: CASSLGTGMWEQYF; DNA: TGTGCCAGCAGCTTGGGGACAGGGATGTGGGAGCAGTACTTC
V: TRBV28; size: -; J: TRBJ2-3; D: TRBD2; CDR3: CASSLLGDYSGASTDTQYF; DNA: TGTGCCAGCAGTTTGTTAGGAGACTATAGCGGGGCTAGCACAGATACGCAGTATTTT
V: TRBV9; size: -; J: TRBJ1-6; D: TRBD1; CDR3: CASSPFWDRADSPLHF; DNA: TGTGCCAGCAGCCCATTCTGGGACAGGGCCGATTCACCCCTCCACTTT
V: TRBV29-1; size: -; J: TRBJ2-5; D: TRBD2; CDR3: CSVEFEAGARDNQYF; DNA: TGCAGCGTTGAATTCGAAGCGGGAGCGAGAGATAACCAGTACTTC
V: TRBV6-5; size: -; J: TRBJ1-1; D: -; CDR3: CASSYSRTLEAFF; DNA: TGTGCCAGCAGTTACTCGAGGACATTAGAAGCTTTCTTT
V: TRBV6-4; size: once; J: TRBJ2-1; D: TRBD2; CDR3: CASSVAGGPNEQFF; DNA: TGTGCCAGCAGTGTTGCGGGAGGGCCGAATGAGCAGTTCTTC
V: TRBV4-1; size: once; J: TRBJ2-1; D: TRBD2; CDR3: CASRFSGSIDEQFF; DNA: TGCGCCAGCAGATTCAGCGGGAGTATCGATGAGCAGTTCTTC
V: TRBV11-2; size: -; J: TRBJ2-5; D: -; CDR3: CASSLILEETQYF; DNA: TGTGCCAGCAGCTTAATCTTGGAGGAGACCCAGTACTTC
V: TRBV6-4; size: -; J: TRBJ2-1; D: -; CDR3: CASSDSGSVVNEQFF; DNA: TGTGCCAGCAGTGACTCGGGCTCAGTAGTAAACGAGCAGTTCTTC
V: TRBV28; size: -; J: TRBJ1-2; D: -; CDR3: CASSPLNERQFNYGYTF; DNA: TGTGCCAGCAGTCCCCTCAACGAGAGGCAGTTTAACTATGGCTACACCTTC
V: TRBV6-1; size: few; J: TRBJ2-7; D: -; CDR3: CASSGRDGSYEQYF; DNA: TGTGCCAGCAGTGGGAGGGACGGCTCCTACGAGCAGTACTTC
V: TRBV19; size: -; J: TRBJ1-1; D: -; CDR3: CASSIETAGEAFF; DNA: TGTGCCAGTAGTATAGAAACAGCGGGTGAAGCTTTCTTT
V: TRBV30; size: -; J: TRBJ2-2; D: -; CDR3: CAWSVLRARGELFF; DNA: TGTGCCTGGAGTGTACTCAGGGCTCGCGGGGAGCTGTTTTTT
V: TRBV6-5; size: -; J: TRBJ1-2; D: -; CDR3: CASIPVGGANYGYTF; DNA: TGTGCCAGCATTCCCGTGGGGGGGGCTAACTATGGCTACACCTTC
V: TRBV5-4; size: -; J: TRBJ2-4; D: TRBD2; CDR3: CASSSSGTSVVKNIQYF; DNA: TGTGCCAGCAGCTCCTCCGGGACTAGCGTCGTCAAAAACATTCAGTACTTC
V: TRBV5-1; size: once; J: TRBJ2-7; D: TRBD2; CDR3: CASMGVVASGFVEQYF; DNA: TGCGCCAGCATGGGGGTCGTGGCTAGCGGTTTTGTCGAGCAGTACTTC
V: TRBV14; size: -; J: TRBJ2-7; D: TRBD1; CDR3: CASSPQYGQGAEEQYF; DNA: TGTGCCAGCAGCCCACAATACGGACAGGGGGCTGAAGAGCAGTACTTC
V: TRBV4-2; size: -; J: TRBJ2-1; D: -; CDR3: CASSQDGSYNEQFF; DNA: TGTGCCAGCAGCCAAGACGGCTCCTACAATGAGCAGTTCTTC
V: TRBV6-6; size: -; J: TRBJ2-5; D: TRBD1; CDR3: CASSTPGTGGTQYF; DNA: TGTGCCAGCAGCACCCCCGGGACAGGGGGGACCCAGTACTTC
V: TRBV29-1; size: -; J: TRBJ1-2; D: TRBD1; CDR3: CSVPGQGKHGYTF; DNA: TGCAGCGTTCCAGGACAGGGAAAGCATGGCTACACCTTC
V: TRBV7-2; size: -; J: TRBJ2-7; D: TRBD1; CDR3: CASSLSQGYEQYF; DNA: TGTGCCAGCAGCTTATCACAGGGGTACGAGCAGTACTTC
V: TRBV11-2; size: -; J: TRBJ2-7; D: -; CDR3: CASSPEQSYEQYF; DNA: TGTGCCAGCAGCCCGGAGCAATCCTACGAGCAGTACTTC
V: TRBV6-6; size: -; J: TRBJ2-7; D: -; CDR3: CASSPGQFIYEQYF; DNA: TGTGCCAGCAGCCCCGGACAGTTCATATACGAGCAGTACTTC
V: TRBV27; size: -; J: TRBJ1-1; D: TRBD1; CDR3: CASRTGDVLNTEAFF; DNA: TGTGCCAGCAGGACAGGGGACGTCCTGAACACTGAAGCTTTCTTT
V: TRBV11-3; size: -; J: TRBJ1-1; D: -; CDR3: CASSTANTEAFF; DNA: TGTGCCAGCAGCACAGCGAACACTGAAGCTTTCTTT
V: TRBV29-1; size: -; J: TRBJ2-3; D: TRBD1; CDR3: CSTQSGTGVDTQYF; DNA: TGCAGCACCCAATCCGGGACAGGGGTCGATACGCAGTATTTT
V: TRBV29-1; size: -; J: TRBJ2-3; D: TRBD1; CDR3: CSVLEDRAGTDTQYF; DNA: TGCAGCGTCCTCGAAGACAGGGCAGGCACAGATACGCAGTATTTT
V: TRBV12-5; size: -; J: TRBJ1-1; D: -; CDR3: CASGLVLQGGSEAFF; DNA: TGTGCTAGTGGTTTGGTATTACAGGGCGGGTCTGAAGCTTTCTTT
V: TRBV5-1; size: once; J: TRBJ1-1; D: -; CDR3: CASSQGNTEAFF; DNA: TGCGCCAGTAGTCAGGGGAACACTGAAGCTTTCTTT
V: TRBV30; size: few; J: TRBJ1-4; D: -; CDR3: CAWSPLPGEKLFF; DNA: TGTGCCTGGAGTCCTCTACCTGGTGAAAAACTGTTTTTT
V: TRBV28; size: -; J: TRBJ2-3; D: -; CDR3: CASTIKATDTQYF; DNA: TGTGCCAGCACGATCAAAGCCACAGATACGCAGTATTTT
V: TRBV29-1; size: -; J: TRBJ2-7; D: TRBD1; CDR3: CSAGTGPYEQYF; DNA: TGCAGCGCCGGGACAGGGCCCTACGAGCAGTACTTC